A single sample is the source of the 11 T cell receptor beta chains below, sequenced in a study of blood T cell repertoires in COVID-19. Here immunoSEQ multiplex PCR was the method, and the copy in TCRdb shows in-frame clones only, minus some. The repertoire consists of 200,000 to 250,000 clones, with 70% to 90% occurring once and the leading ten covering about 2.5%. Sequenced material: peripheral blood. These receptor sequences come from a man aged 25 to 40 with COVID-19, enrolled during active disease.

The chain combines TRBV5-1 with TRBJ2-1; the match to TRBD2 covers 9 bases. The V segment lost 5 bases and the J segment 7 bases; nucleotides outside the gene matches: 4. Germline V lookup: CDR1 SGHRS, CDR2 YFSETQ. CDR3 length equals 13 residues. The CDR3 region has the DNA TGCGCCAGCAGGGCGGGGGGGCTAAATGAGCAGTTCTTC. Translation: CASRAGGLNEQFF. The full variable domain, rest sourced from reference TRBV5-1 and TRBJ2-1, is KAGVTQTPRYLIKTRGQQVTLSCSPISGHRSVSWYQQTPGQGLQFLFEYFSETQRNKGNFPGRFSGRQFSNSRSEMNVSTLELGDSALYLCASRAGGLNEQFFGPGTRLTVL.

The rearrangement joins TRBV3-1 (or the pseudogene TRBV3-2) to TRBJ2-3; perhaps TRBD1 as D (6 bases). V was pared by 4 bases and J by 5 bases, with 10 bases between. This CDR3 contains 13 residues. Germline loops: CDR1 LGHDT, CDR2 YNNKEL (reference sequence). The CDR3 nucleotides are TGTGCCAGCAGCCGTAAGGGGGAAGATACGCAGTATTTT. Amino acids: CASSRKGEDTQYF.

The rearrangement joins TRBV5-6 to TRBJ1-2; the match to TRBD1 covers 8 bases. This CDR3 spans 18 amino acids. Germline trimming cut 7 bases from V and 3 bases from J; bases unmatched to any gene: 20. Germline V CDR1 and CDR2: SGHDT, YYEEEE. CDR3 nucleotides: TGTGCCAGCGCGTTGTTAACGGACAGGGTTGGAATAGACTATGGCTACACCTTC. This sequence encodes CASALLTDRVGIDYGYTF.

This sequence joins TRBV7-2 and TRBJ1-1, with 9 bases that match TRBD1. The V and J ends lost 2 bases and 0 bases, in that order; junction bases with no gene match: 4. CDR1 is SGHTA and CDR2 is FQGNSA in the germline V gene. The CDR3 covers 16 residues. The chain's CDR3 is CASSLLGTGLNTEAFF. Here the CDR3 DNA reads TGTGCCAGCAGCTTACTCGGGACAGGGTTGAACACTGAAGCTTTCTTT.

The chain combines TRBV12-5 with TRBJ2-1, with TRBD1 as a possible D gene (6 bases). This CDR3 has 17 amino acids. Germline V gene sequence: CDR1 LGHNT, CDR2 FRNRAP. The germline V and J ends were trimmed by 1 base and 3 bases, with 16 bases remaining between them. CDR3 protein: CASGLDPTGHYYNEQFF. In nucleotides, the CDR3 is TGTGCTAGTGGTTTGGACCCCACGGGACATTACTACAATGAGCAGTTCTTC.

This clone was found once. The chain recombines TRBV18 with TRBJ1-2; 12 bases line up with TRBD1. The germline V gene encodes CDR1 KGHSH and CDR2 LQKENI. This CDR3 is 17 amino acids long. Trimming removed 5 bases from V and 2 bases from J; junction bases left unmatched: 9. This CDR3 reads CASSSRDRGLKNYGYTF. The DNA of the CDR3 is TGTGCCAGCTCATCTCGGGACAGGGGGCTTAAAAACTATGGCTACACCTTC.

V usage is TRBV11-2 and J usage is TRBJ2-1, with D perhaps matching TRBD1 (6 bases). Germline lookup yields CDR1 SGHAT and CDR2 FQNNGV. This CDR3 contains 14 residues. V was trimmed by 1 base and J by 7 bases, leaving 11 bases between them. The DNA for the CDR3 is TGTGCCAGCAGCTTAGGAAACAGGGTAAATGAGCAGTTCTTC. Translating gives CASSLGNRVNEQFF.

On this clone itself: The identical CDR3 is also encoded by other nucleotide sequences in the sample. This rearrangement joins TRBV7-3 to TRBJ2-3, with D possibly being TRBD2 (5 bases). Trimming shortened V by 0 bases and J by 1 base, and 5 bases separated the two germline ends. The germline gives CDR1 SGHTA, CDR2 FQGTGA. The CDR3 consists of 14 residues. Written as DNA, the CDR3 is TGTGCCAGCAGCTTAACGGGAGGCACAGATACGCAGTATTTT. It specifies CASSLTGGTDTQYF.

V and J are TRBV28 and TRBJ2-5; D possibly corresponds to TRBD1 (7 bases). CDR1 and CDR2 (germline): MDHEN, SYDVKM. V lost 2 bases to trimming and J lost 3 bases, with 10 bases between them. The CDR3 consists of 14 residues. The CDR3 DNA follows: TGTGCCAGCAGTTTAGGGGGGACAGAAGAGACCCAGTACTTC. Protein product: CASSLGGTEETQYF.

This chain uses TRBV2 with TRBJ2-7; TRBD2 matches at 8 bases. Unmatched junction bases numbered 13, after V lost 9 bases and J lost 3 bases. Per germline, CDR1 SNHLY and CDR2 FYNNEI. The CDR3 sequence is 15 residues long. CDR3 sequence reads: CARGALAGRYYEQYF. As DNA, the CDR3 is TGTGCCAGGGGGGCATTAGCGGGAAGGTACTACGAGCAGTACTTC.

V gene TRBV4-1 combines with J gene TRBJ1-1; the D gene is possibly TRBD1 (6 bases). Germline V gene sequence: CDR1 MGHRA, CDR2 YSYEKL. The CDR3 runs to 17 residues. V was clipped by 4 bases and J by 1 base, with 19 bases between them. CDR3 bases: TGCGCCAGCAGCCCGAGGACAGTCCTGAGCGAGAACACTGAAGCTTTCTTT. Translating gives CASSPRTVLSENTEAFF.